Listed below are T cell receptor beta chains from one sample, sequenced in a study of T cells expressing NK-cell markers. TCRdb re-called the 5' RACE reads; one entry per CDR3 protein, DNA not given. This sample's table has about 550,000 distinct CDR3 sequences. Sequencing input: blood T cells: a sorted CD56 or NKG2C T cell subset, CD4+ or CD8+ T cells, or bulk PBMC T cells (not recorded which). These receptors originate from a man in his late teens or twenties in good health. The CDR3 runs from the conserved cysteine through the conserved F or W.

TRBV3-1	TRBJ2-2	CASSQGKRTGLFGELFF
TRBV24-1	TRBJ2-1	CATSDLPGLRDNEQFF
TRBV20-1	TRBJ2-1	CSARDLLTPSSYNEQFF
TRBV4-2	TRBJ2-2	CASSWGLQRELFF
TRBV20-1	TRBJ2-5	CSASDYAVEETQYF
TRBV4-2	TRBJ1-1	CASGTGNTEAFF
TRBV5-1	TRBJ2-1	CASSWTSRLDEQFF
TRBV12-3/TRBV12-4	TRBJ2-7	CASSLAVQGSGQYF
TRBV5-1	TRBJ2-2	CASSWDRPFTGELFF
TRBV20-1	TRBJ2-1	CSATTGVTNLYNEQFF
TRBV12-3/TRBV12-4	TRBJ2-2	CASSWPLHGSGGTGELFF
TRBV5-1	TRBJ2-3	CASSPPGTTLDTQYF
TRBV5-1	TRBJ1-1	CASSRNPAGLGTEAFF
TRBV5-1	TRBJ1-4	CASTDRQGTNEKLFF
TRBV10-3	TRBJ2-3	CAISEAPRGTDTQYF
TRBV12-3/TRBV12-4	TRBJ1-4	CASEKGANEKLFF
TRBV7-8	TRBJ2-1	CASSSGQGLWQFF
TRBV12-3/TRBV12-4	TRBJ2-5	CASSLSTVGETQYF
TRBV29-1	TRBJ2-7	CSVWTGGSSYEQYF
TRBV11-3	TRBJ2-1	CASSLDPPGTLRNEQFF
TRBV18	TRBJ1-3	CASSPGVENTIYF
TRBV12-3/TRBV12-4	TRBJ2-1	CASSRERRGNEQFF
TRBV10-3	TRBJ2-1	CAMGLAGNGEQFF
TRBV12-3/TRBV12-4	TRBJ2-7	CASREENPGREQYF
TRBV7-8	TRBJ1-5	CASSPDRAANQPQHF
TRBV18	TRBJ2-3	CASSPSKDTQYF
TRBV5-6	TRBJ2-5	CASSLGLAGYETQYF
TRBV6-4	TRBJ2-1	CASSDRGSTSYNEQFF
TRBV10-3	TRBJ2-1	CATEDGGRTYNEQFF